The next 27 T cell receptor beta chains were all read from a single sample in a study of T cell responses to AZD1222 COVID-19 vaccine. Sequencing was performed with immunoSEQ multiplex PCR; in TCRdb, only in-frame clones are kept and a portion is missing. Among some 99,000 clones listed, approximately 91% were seen once. The material sequenced was peripheral blood, taken on day 0 of AZD1222 vaccination. These receptors all stem from an adult in good health.

The rearrangement joins TRBV30 to TRBJ2-1; D may be TRBD2 (6 bases). V was cut by 4 bases and J by 4 bases, with 11 bases left in between. Germline loops: CDR1 GTSNPN, CDR2 SVGIG (reference sequence). The CDR3 has 13 amino acids. Here the CDR3 DNA reads TGTGCCTGGAACCCCGGGGGATACAATGAGCAGTTCTTC. Protein sequence: CAWNPGGYNEQFF.

This sequence joins TRBV5-1 and TRBJ2-7; 7 positions agree with TRBD1. There are 14 residues in the CDR3. Per germline, CDR1 SGHRS and CDR2 YFSETQ. V was clipped by 4 bases and J by 3 bases; unmatched bases: 7. The CDR3 sequence: CASSVRQGNYEQYF. CDR3 DNA sequence: TGCGCCAGCAGCGTACGACAGGGTAACTACGAGCAGTACTTC. The complete variable domain, with remaining parts taken from reference TRBV5-1 and TRBJ2-7, reads KAGVTQTPRYLIKTRGQQVTLSCSPISGHRSVSWYQQTPGQGLQFLFEYFSETQRNKGNFPGRFSGRQFSNSRSEMNVSTLELGDSALYLCASSVRQGNYEQYFGPGTRLTVT.

This clone has just a few counts. V usage is TRBV19 and J usage is TRBJ1-5; TRBD1 might be the D (6 bases). Germline V lookup: CDR1 LNHDA, CDR2 SQIVND (reference sequence). With 2 bases removed from V and 9 bases from J, the gap between germline ends came to 26 bases. The CDR3 is made up of 18 amino acids. CDR3 in DNA: TGTGCCAGTAGTATAACCCGGAAGGGGGACGCAGGGTATGGGCCCCAGCATTTT. This codes for CASSITRKGDAGYGPQHF.

This chain joins TRBV7-3 and TRBJ1-6; no clear D gene. Germline V CDR1 and CDR2: SGHTA, FQGTGA. The CDR3 covers 13 residues. The V gene lost 5 bases and the J gene lost 7 bases, with 9 bases spanning the gap. The CDR3 DNA sequence: TGTGCCAGCAGCCCCGGTTCAAATTCACCCCTCCACTTT. It yields the protein CASSPGSNSPLHF. The whole variable domain, remainder taken from reference TRBV7-3 and TRBJ1-6, is GAGVSQTPSNKVTEKGKYVELRCDPISGHTALYWYRQSLGQGPEFLIYFQGTGAADDSGLPNDRFFAVRPEGSVSTLKIQRTERGDSAVYLCASSPGSNSPLHFGNGTRLTVT.

This chain links TRBV5-1 with TRBJ2-7; the D is unclear. Looked up from germline, CDR1 is SGHRS and CDR2 is YFSETQ. Trimming took off 4 bases at V and 5 bases at J, with 13 bases between the two ends. The CDR3 covers 13 residues. CDR3 coding DNA: TGCGCCAGCAGCGTTGGTCTGGGCCACGAGCAGTACGTC. Translating gives CASSVGLGHEQYV.

This chain connects TRBV6-2 or TRBV6-3 to TRBJ1-2; 7 bases are a match to TRBD1. Trimming cost V 6 bases and J 2 bases; bases outside gene matches: 6. The CDR3 spans 14 residues. CDR1 and CDR2 from the germline V gene are MNHEY and SVGEGT. CDR3 DNA: TGTGCCAGCAGCATACAGGGGACAAACTATGGCTACACCTTC. Translating it yields CASSIQGTNYGYTF.

A note on this clone: The junction does not match germline at one end; this may be a read error. V usage is TRBV6-5 and J usage is TRBJ2-7; D might be TRBD2 (6 bases). CDR1 MNHEY and CDR2 SVGAGI come from the germline V gene. This CDR3 is built from 12 residues. CDR3 in amino acids: CASSDSGREQYF. The CDR3 nucleotides are TGTGCCAGCAGTGACTCAGGGAGGGAGCAGTACTTC.

This chain joins TRBV5-8 and TRBJ1-1; D ambiguous. The V end lost 1 base, the J end lost 1 base, and 11 bases lay between the germline ends. CDR3 length: 15 residues. Germline assignment: CDR1 SGHTS and CDR2 YDEGEE. CDR3 in amino acids: CASSLYSQPNTEAFF. CDR3 DNA sequence: TGTGCCAGCAGCTTGTATTCGCAGCCGAACACTGAAGCTTTCTTT.

The chain combines TRBV2 with TRBJ2-1; D gene ambiguous. V lost 4 bases to trimming and J lost 14 bases, with 12 bases between them. Germline V gene lookup returns CDR1 SNHLY and CDR2 FYNNEI. This CDR3 spans 11 amino acids. CDR3: CASSAELWEFF. CDR3 in DNA: TGTGCCAGCAGTGCTGAACTGTGGGAGTTCTTC.

The chain recombines TRBV7-9 with TRBJ2-1; 8 nucleotides agree with TRBD2. The CDR3 is 13 amino acids. CDR1 is SEHNR, CDR2 FQNEAQ, per germline (reference sequence). Unmatched junction bases numbered 7, after V lost 6 bases and J lost 9 bases. The CDR3 region has the DNA TGTGCCAGCAGTCGAAGCGGGAGACCTGAGCAGTTCTTC. This gives the protein CASSRSGRPEQFF.

The chain combines TRBV7-2 with TRBJ1-6, with D hard to call. V was cut by 1 base and J by 10 bases, with 14 bases left in between. This CDR3 is built from 15 residues. Looked up from germline, CDR1 is SGHTA and CDR2 is FQGNSA. DNA of the CDR3: TGTGCCAGCAGCTTAGATTTTGCCCCGGACTCACCCCTCCACTTT. Its translation: CASSLDFAPDSPLHF.

This chain links TRBV6-2 or TRBV6-3 with TRBJ1-1; D is perhaps TRBD1 (6 bases). Germline V gene sequence: CDR1 MNHEY, CDR2 SVGEGT. The CDR3 is 14 amino acids. V was shortened by 2 bases and J by 4 bases, with 11 bases between the two germline ends. The CDR3 DNA reads TGTGCCAGCAGTTACATGGGGGGGCTCACTGAAGCTTTCTTT. This codes for CASSYMGGLTEAFF.

This rearrangement joins TRBV3-1 (or the pseudogene TRBV3-2) to TRBJ1-3; 8 bases line up with TRBD1. Germline loops: CDR1 LGHDT, CDR2 YNNKEL (reference sequence). This CDR3 has 15 amino acids. The ends lost 1 base at V and 2 bases at J; junction bases unmatched: 1. The CDR3 nucleotides read TGTGCCAGCAGCCAAGGGACAGGGCCTGGAAACACCATATATTTT. The encoded protein is CASSQGTGPGNTIYF.

The chain employs TRBV28 and TRBJ1-2, with 11 nucleotides matching TRBD1. This CDR3 comprises 16 residues. V was clipped by 4 bases and J by 7 bases; unmatched bases: 11. From germline, CDR1 is MDHEN and CDR2 SYDVKM. In DNA form, the CDR3 reads TGTGCCAGCAGTTCGTTCGGACAGGGGGCGATCGGTGGCTACACCTTC. It codes for CASSSFGQGAIGGYTF.

The chain has TRBV30 and TRBJ2-3; TRBD1 agrees at 7 bases. This CDR3 spans 15 amino acids. The germline V gene encodes CDR1 GTSNPN and CDR2 SVGIG (reference sequence). The V gene end was trimmed by 2 bases and the J gene end by 1 base; junction bases not matched to a gene: 6. The CDR3 region is CAWSIGGLGTDTQYF. As DNA, the CDR3 is TGTGCCTGGAGTATAGGGGGCTTAGGCACAGATACGCAGTATTTT.

This rearrangement joins TRBV29-1 to TRBJ1-5; maybe TRBD1 (5 bases). V was clipped by 5 bases and J by 0 bases, with 8 bases between them. Germline V lookup: CDR1 SQVTM, CDR2 ANQGSEA. The CDR3 covers 13 residues. The CDR3 DNA reads as TGCAGCGTTCAACAGGCTAGCAATCAGCCCCAGCATTTT. It specifies CSVQQASNQPQHF.

The V call is TRBV5-6, the J call TRBJ2-5, with D unclear. Germline CDR1 and CDR2: SGHDT and YYEEEE. The V end lost 0 bases, the J end lost 5 bases, and 8 bases lay between the germline ends. The length of the CDR3 is 13 residues. Written as DNA, the CDR3 is TGTGCCAGCAGCTTGGACTATGCCGAGACCCAGTACTTC. Translating it yields CASSLDYAETQYF.

The chain joins TRBV12-3 or TRBV12-4 to TRBJ1-5, with 7 bases matching TRBD1. V lost 6 bases to trimming and J lost 4 bases; unmatched junction nucleotides: 3. The CDR3 extends over 13 amino acids. The CDR3 DNA reads as TGTGCCAGCAGAACAGGGGAGAATCAGCCCCAGCATTTT. Protein product: CASRTGENQPQHF.

The chain is built from TRBV4-2 and TRBJ1-5; 10 nucleotides line up with TRBD1. CDR1 LGHNA and CDR2 YNFKEQ come from the germline V gene. This CDR3 is built from 17 residues. V trimming: 1 base; J trimming: 4 bases; junction bases outside the gene matches: 7. The CDR3: CASSQGRQGAGNQPQHF. DNA of the CDR3: TGTGCCAGCAGCCAAGGACGACAGGGGGCTGGTAATCAGCCCCAGCATTTT.

This chain joins TRBV18 and TRBJ2-7; maybe TRBD1 (6 bases). The CDR3 runs to 14 residues. V was clipped by 0 bases and J by 5 bases, with 11 bases between them. The germline V gene encodes CDR1 KGHSH and CDR2 LQKENI. The DNA of the CDR3 is TGTGCCAGCTCACCACCGACAGGTAGCCACGAGCAGTACTTC. Encoded protein: CASSPPTGSHEQYF.

V usage is TRBV5-5 and J usage is TRBJ2-3; D may be TRBD1 or TRBD2 (7 bases each). V was cut by 0 bases and J by 5 bases, with 13 bases left in between. The CDR3 length is 15 residues. In germline, CDR1 is SGHKS, CDR2 YYEKEE (reference sequence). In DNA form, the CDR3 reads TGTGCCAGCAGCTTGGCCGCAGGGGGGGTAGATACGCAGTATTTT. As protein: CASSLAAGGVDTQYF.

The J gene is TRBJ1-4, the V gene TRBV5-1; D is unresolved. The CDR3 is made up of 16 amino acids. Germline-derived CDR1 and CDR2 are SGHRS and YFSETQ. V was clipped by 2 bases and J by 0 bases, with 11 bases between them. This CDR3 is CASSFGSAATNEKLFF. Written as DNA, the CDR3 is TGCGCCAGCAGCTTTGGTAGTGCAGCAACTAATGAAAAACTGTTTTTT.

The chain employs TRBV7-8 and TRBJ1-1; TRBD1 is a possible D gene (5 bases). This CDR3 region has 14 residues. Deletions cut 7 bases from V and 7 bases from J, with 19 bases between. Germline V gives CDR1 SGHVS, CDR2 FQNEAQ. The CDR3 is CASTHRRGRSEAFF. For the CDR3, the DNA is TGTGCCAGCACCCACCGCCGGGGACGGAGTGAAGCTTTCTTT.

This CDR3 reads CASSRDTSTDTQYF. In nucleotides, the CDR3 is TGTGCCAGCAGTCGGGACACTAGCACAGATACGCAGTATTTT. This chain connects TRBV7-9 to TRBJ2-3; D possibly corresponds to TRBD1 (6 bases). The CDR3 is 14 amino acids. V lost 6 bases, J lost 0 bases, and 10 bases lay in between. Germline lookup yields CDR1 SEHNR and CDR2 FQNEAQ (reference sequence).

In nucleotides, the CDR3 is TGTGCCAGCAGCAACCGACAGGGGGCTGGAAACACCATATATTTT. Encoded protein: CASSNRQGAGNTIYF. The chain carries TRBV5-4 and TRBJ1-3, with TRBD1 matching 9 bases. V was pared by 4 bases and J by 2 bases, with 4 bases of the junction left unmatched. The germline V gene encodes CDR1 SGHNT and CDR2 YYREEE (reference sequence). This CDR3 spans 15 amino acids.

This chain links TRBV9 with TRBJ2-2; no clear D gene. The CDR3 loop spans 12 amino acids. Between the trimmed V and J ends, which lost 4 bases and 4 bases, there was a span of 5 bases. Germline loops: CDR1 SGDLS, CDR2 YYNGEE. CDR3 bases: TGTGCCAGCAGCTCTTCCACCGGGGAGCTGTTTTTT. This codes for CASSSSTGELFF.

This chain joins TRBV18 and TRBJ1-5, with TRBD1 identical over 8 bases. CDR3 length: 17 amino acids. Germline loops: CDR1 KGHSH, CDR2 LQKENI. The junction had 10 bases not matched to a gene; V was cut back by 3 bases and J by 3 bases. The CDR3 region is CASSPRSGTGDNQPQHF. CDR3 nucleotides: TGTGCCAGCTCACCGCGCTCCGGGACAGGAGACAATCAGCCCCAGCATTTT.